This TCR beta chain is drawn from a study of T-cell memory formation after mild COVID-19. With 0 bases removed from V and 0 bases from J, the gap between germline ends came to 7 bases. Germline CDR1 reads SGHRS; CDR2 reads YFSETQ. The length of the CDR3 is 16 residues. TCRdb used MiXCR to reprocess the 5' RACE reads, holding one entry per CDR3 protein. In the table there are about 200,000 distinct CDR3 sequences, over 9% of which are singletons. The study's findings and limits: Clones from the second wave (peaking day 37) had unconfirmed SARS-CoV-2 specificity. Clones contracting across day 15 to 85 had a balanced CD4/CD8 profile; later expanding clones leaned CD4+.

This clonotype showed up just a few times. Antigen unknown. This chain joins TRBV5-1 and TRBJ2-6; D call uncertain. The clonotype comes from a man between 18 and 35 years old who had mild COVID-19 (a few samples of this study predate the infection). Cell type and time point are not known. The sample taken for sequencing was PBMCs or a T cell subset sorted from them (not recorded which). The CDR3 DNA reads TGCGCCAGCAGCTTGGCAGCACGCTCTGGGGCCAACGTCCTGACTTTC. It codes for CASSLAARSGANVLTF.